The T cell receptor (beta chain) described here comes from a study of T cell responses to AZD1222 COVID-19 vaccine. Findings and caveats of the study: An increase in Spike-specific TCR breadth and depth was observed after two AZD1222 doses. Donors, mostly white British, included more females; clonal diversity was possibly underestimated.

About this clone itself: Its antigen is unidentified.

TCRdb keeps only in-frame clones here, not all; method: immunoSEQ multiplex PCR. The sample yields about 110,000 clones, roughly 84% seen once. Germline loops: CDR1 SGHNT, CDR2 YENEEA. V trimming: 4 bases; J trimming: 5 bases; junction bases outside the gene matches: 7. The CDR3 covers 14 residues. The sequenced sample was peripheral blood, obtained on day 0 of AZD1222 vaccination. The chain recombines TRBV11-3 with TRBJ1-2, with 7 positions matching TRBD1. This receptor was identified in an adult in good health. DNA of the CDR3: TGTGCCAGCAGCTCCGGGACAGACCTTTATGGCTACACCTTC. Protein: CASSSGTDLYGYTF.